The 5 T cell receptor beta chains presented below share a single source sample, sequenced in a study of T cells after yellow fever vaccination. TCRdb fed the 5' RACE reads into MiXCR, producing one record per CDR3 protein. The sample has approximately 120,000 distinct CDR3 sequences, about 15% seen once. The sequencing used CD8+ T cells sorted from PBMCs, collected 5 days after the yellow fever booster vaccination. The receptor set was obtained from a man aged 18 to 35 who received the YFV17D yellow fever vaccine.

The gene calls are TRBV25-1 and TRBJ2-2; D uncertain. V was clipped by 4 bases and J by 2 bases, with 14 bases between them. CDR1 and CDR2 (germline): MGHDK, SYGVNS. This CDR3 spans 16 amino acids. In nucleotides, the CDR3 is TGTGCCAGCAGTGGCAGGTTTCTGGGAAACACCGGGGAGCTGTTTTTT. Translation: CASSGRFLGNTGELFF.

The J gene is TRBJ2-3, the V gene TRBV5-4; D is ambiguous. The CDR3 is 15 residues long. V was pared by 0 bases and J by 3 bases, with 11 bases between. The germline gives CDR1 SGHNT, CDR2 YYREEE (reference sequence). This CDR3 reads CASSLEVAPTDTQYF. The CDR3 nucleotides read TGTGCCAGCAGCTTGGAAGTCGCGCCAACAGATACGCAGTATTTT.

The chain has TRBV21-1 and TRBJ2-1; the table assigns TRBD2, which was not confirmed against the DNA. TRBV21-1 is marked as a pseudogene. This CDR3 contains 18 residues. The CDR3: CASSNRRLGLAENNEQFF. For the CDR3, the DNA is TGTGCCAGCAGCAACCGAAGATTGGGACTAGCGGAAAACAATGAGCAGTTCTTC.

This chain connects TRBV12-5 to TRBJ2-3; TRBD1 agrees at 9 bases. V lost 4 bases, J lost 1 base, and 9 bases stayed unmatched. Per germline, CDR1 LGHNT and CDR2 FRNRAP. This CDR3 spans 17 amino acids. CDR3 protein: CASGYITGGSGTDTQYF. The CDR3 DNA is TGTGCTAGTGGTTACATAACAGGGGGCAGTGGCACAGATACGCAGTATTTT.

This clonotype was picked up a small number of times. This chain joins TRBV19 and TRBJ2-1; D possibly uses TRBD1 or TRBD2 (6 bases each). The germline gives CDR1 LNHDA, CDR2 SQIVND (reference sequence). Deletions cut 0 bases from V and 8 bases from J, with 17 bases between. This CDR3 contains 16 residues. CDR3 DNA sequence: TGTGCCAGTAGTATAGATCGAGGGGGGCCGGGCGATGAGCAGTTCTTC. It yields the protein CASSIDRGGPGDEQFF.